These 3 T cell receptor beta chains were all obtained from the same sample, sequenced in a study of T-cell memory formation after mild COVID-19. TCRdb analysed the 5' RACE reads with MiXCR anew, one entry per CDR3 protein. The sample holds fewer than 450,000 distinct CDR3 sequences, 20% to 30% seen once. The material sequenced was PBMCs or a T cell subset sorted from them (not recorded which). Source of these receptors: an adult woman who had mild COVID-19 (a few samples of this study predate the infection). Cell type and time point are not known.

This clonotype was detected ten times or more. The gene calls are TRBV7-8 and TRBJ2-4; 16 positions agree with TRBD2. The CDR3 extends over 17 amino acids. Per germline, CDR1 SGHVS and CDR2 FQNEAQ. Germline trimming cut 4 bases from V and 6 bases from J; bases unmatched to any gene: 6. CDR3 region: CASSSGTSGGALNIQYF. The CDR3 nucleotides are TGTGCCAGCAGCTCCGGGACTAGCGGGGGGGCCCTAAACATTCAGTACTTC.

The V and J genes are TRBV7-9 and TRBJ1-4; D is ambiguous. V lost 4 bases and J lost 3, with 12 bases in between. The CDR3 runs 15 residues. CDR1 and CDR2 from the germline V gene are SEHNR and FQNEAQ (reference sequence). CDR3 DNA: TGTGCCAGCAGCTCGAAGGGAGGTTCTAATGAAAAACTGTTTTTT. This encodes CASSSKGGSNEKLFF.

The rearrangement links TRBV18 to TRBJ2-7; perhaps TRBD2 as D (5 bases). V was trimmed by 0 bases and J by 2 bases, leaving 20 bases between them. The CDR3 length is 18 residues. Germline CDR1 reads KGHSH; CDR2 reads LQKENI. CDR3 nucleotides: TGTGCCAGCTCACCACCCTCTGGATCGGGCGGGTCCGCCTACGAGCAGTACTTC. Protein product: CASSPPSGSGGSAYEQYF.